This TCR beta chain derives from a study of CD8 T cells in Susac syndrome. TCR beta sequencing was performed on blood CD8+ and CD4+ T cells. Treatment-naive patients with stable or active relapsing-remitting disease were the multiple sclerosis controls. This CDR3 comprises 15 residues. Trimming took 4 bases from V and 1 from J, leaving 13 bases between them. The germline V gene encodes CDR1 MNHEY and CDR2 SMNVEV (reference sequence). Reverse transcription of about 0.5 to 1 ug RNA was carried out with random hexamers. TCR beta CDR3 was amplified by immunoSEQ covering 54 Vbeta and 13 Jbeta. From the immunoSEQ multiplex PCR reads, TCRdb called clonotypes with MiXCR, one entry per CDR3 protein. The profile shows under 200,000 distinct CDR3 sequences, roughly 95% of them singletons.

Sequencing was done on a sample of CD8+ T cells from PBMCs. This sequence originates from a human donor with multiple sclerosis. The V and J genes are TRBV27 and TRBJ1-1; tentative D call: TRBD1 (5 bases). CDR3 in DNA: TGTGCCAGCAGTTCCGGGACCGGACGGAACACTGAAGCTTTCTTT. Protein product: CASSSGTGRNTEAFF.